Here is one T cell receptor beta chain with its context. These data belong to a study of Graves' ophthalmopathy and Graves' hyperthyroidism. Excluded were patients with other autoimmune diseases, uncontrolled infections, pregnancy or lactation. V was clipped by 4 bases and J by 4 bases; unmatched bases: 13. In germline, CDR1 is MNHEY, CDR2 SVGAGI. The CDR3 is 17 amino acids. Researchers took RNA transcripts and amplified TCR beta CDR3 regions from them. The library came from an HTBI-primed first-round RT-PCR and a second-round multiplex PCR. TCRdb ran MiXCR on the multiplex PCR reads and lists one entry per CDR3 protein. The table lists 740,000 or so distinct CDR3 sequences, 40% of them singletons, with 44% in the top ten.

This TCR was sampled from an adult man with Graves' ophthalmopathy. The specimen sequenced was peripheral blood. The V call is TRBV6-5, the J call TRBJ1-2, with 9 bases matching TRBD1. The CDR3 protein is CASSSPGQGGAIYGYTF. For the CDR3, the DNA is TGTGCCAGCAGTTCCCCGGGACAGGGAGGGGCAATCTATGGCTACACCTTC.